The source of this TCR beta chain is a study of CD8+ T cells in alopecia areata. Whole-study results and caveats: The study found higher clonality in lesional than normal scalp, especially in alopecia totalis/universalis. Resident alphabeta T-cell populations of normal skin are likewise subject to sequencing in scalp samples. Clarity of TCR sharing across patients fell short of that in mice, possibly HLA-related.

Extraction and reverse transcription of RNA yielded cDNA as the sequencing template. Sequencing used immunoSEQ multiplex PCR; TCRdb keeps in-frame clones, though not all of them. The repertoire has under 250,000 clones, about 61% of them found once; the top ten carry around 5%. A few counts support this clone. Its antigen is still unknown. CDR1 SNHLY and CDR2 FYNNEI come from the germline V gene. This CDR3 comprises 13 residues. The V end lost 10 bases, the J end lost 4 bases, and 15 bases lay between the germline ends. This TCR was sampled from a human donor in good health. The chain uses TRBV2 and TRBJ2-3, with D unclear. Sequencing was performed on CD8+ T cells sorted from blood. The CDR3 loop reads CAIPGLRADTQYF. CDR3 DNA: TGTGCCATCCCGGGCCTTAGGGCAGATACGCAGTATTTT.